The entry that follows covers one TCR beta chain sequence. The sample comes from a study of human T cells and chemical hapten exposure. About the study: Patch tests delivered 0.01% DPC to the upper back and were evaluated at 6 days.

MiXCR, applied by TCRdb to the RACE reads, yields one record per CDR3 protein. Among about 300,000 distinct CDR3 sequences listed, about 5.4% were seen once. Germline CDR1 is ENHRY and CDR2 is SYGVKD. The ends were cut back, 4 bases at V and 3 bases at J, with 10 bases in the middle. The CDR3 consists of 13 residues. The time point is: pre-sensitization, week 0. The treatment was: therapeutic diphenylcyclopropenone sensitization with weekly scalp DPC. The sequenced sample was whole blood, obtained in connection with sensitization to the hapten diphenylcyclopropenone (DPC). The chain uses TRBV10-3 and TRBJ2-7, with D possibly called TRBD1 or TRBD2 (5 bases each). The sequence came from a woman between 18 and 29 years old with alopecia areata. Some clones in this sample may be carry-over from other donors' samples. CDR3 sequence: CAISAGTNYEQYF. The CDR3 bases are TGTGCCATCAGTGCGGGGACCAACTACGAGCAGTACTTC.